This T cell receptor beta chain appears in the sequencing data of a study of OX40 agonist ivuxolimab in advanced cancers. Study-wide context: All patients had ivuxolimab intravenously every 2 weeks at 0.01 to 10 mg/kg. A mean age of approximately 64 years, range roughly 23 to 79, was recorded, and roughly 83% were male.

Germline CDR1 and CDR2: KGHSH and LQKENI. V was cut by 5 bases and J by 3 bases, with 3 bases left in between. The CDR3 contains 11 residues. Some clones are missing from TCRdb's copy, which holds only in-frame ones; the method was immunoSEQ multiplex PCR. The sample holds around 78,000 clones; more than 75% are singletons and the top ten take approximately 0.25%. Blood got drawn at baseline, again on cycle 4 day 1, and then on cycle 7 day 1. Sequenced material: CD4+ or CD8+ T cells sorted from blood, taken in a trial of the OX40 agonist ivuxolimab. The V and J genes are TRBV18 and TRBJ2-3; D is ambiguous. This TCR was recovered from an adult with an advanced solid tumor such as melanoma, head and neck, liver or kidney cancer. This CDR3 is CASSSTDTQYF. In nucleotides, the CDR3 is TGTGCCAGCTCAAGTACAGATACGCAGTATTTT. Complete variable domain (other parts from reference TRBV18 and TRBJ2-3): NAGVMQNPRHLVRRRGQEARLRCSPMKGHSHVYWYRQLPEEGLKFMVYLQKENIIDESGMPKERFSAEFPKEGPSILRIQQVVRGDSAAYFCASSSTDTQYFGPGTRLTVL.